The text below deals with one T cell receptor beta chain. Its antigen remains unknown. The data derive from a study of cytomegalovirus exposure and HLA in healthy donors. Study findings and constraints: Three CMV-associated chains proved CMV antigen-specific in vitro.

The protocol was immunoSEQ multiplex PCR, while the TCRdb copy is restricted to in-frame clones and leaves out a portion. This table holds approximately 160,000 clones, approximately 96% found once. The CDR3 spans 14 residues. Trimming removed 5 bases from V and 3 bases from J, with 14 bases in between. Germline CDR1 is SGHDT and CDR2 is YYEEEE. Sequenced sample: PBMCs. The TCR was taken from a woman aged 18-29 years in good health and CMV-seronegative. The rearrangement links TRBV5-6 to TRBJ1-1; D remains ambiguous. The CDR3 region has the DNA TGTGCCAGCAGGCTCTTTTCGGGTCACACTGAAGCTTTCTTT. The encoded protein is CASRLFSGHTEAFF.